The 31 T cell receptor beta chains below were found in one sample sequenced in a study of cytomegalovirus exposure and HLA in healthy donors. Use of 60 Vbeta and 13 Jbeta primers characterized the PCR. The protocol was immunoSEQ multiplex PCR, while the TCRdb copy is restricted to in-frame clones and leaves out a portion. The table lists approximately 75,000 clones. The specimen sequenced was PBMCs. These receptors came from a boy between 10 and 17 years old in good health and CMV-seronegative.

The CDR3 nucleotides read TGTGCCAGCAGCACCCTGGGACAGCTCACAGATACGCAGTATTTT. Protein product: CASSTLGQLTDTQYF. The chain combines TRBV13 with TRBJ2-3, with 7 positions matching TRBD1. Germline CDR1 is PRHDT and CDR2 is FYEKMQ (reference sequence). V was clipped by 5 bases and J by 2 bases; unmatched bases: 7. The CDR3 extends over 15 amino acids.

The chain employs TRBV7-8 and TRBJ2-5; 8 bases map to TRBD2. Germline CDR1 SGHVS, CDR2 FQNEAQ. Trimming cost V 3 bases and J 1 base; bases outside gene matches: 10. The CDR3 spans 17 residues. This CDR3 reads CASSLGPAGVPQETQYF. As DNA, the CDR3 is TGTGCCAGCAGCTTGGGCCCAGCGGGGGTCCCCCAAGAGACCCAGTACTTC.

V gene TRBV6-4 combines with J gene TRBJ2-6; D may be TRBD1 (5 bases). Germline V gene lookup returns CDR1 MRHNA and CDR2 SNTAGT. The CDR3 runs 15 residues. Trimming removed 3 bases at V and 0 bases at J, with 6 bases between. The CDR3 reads CASSEDNSGANVLTF. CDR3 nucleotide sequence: TGTGCCAGCAGTGAGGACAACTCTGGGGCCAACGTCCTGACTTTC.

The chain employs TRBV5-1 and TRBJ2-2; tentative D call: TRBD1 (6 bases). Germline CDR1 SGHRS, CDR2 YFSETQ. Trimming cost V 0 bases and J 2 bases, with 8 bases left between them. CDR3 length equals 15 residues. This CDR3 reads CASSLDRANTGELFF. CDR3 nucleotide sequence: TGCGCCAGCAGCTTGGACAGGGCTAACACCGGGGAGCTGTTTTTT.

The DNA for the CDR3 is TGTGCCAGCTCACCTGGGACAGACAATCAGCCCCAGCATTTT. It translates to CASSPGTDNQPQHF. The J gene is TRBJ1-5, the V gene TRBV18; 7 bases are shared with TRBD1. This CDR3 comprises 14 residues. V gave up 3 bases and J gave up 3 bases; unmatched junction bases: 2. Germline CDR1 reads KGHSH; CDR2 reads LQKENI.

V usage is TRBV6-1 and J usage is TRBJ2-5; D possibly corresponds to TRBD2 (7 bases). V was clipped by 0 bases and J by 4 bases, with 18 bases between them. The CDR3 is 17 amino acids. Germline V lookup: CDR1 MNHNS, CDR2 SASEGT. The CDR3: CASSEALPGGGGETQYF. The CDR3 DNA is TGTGCCAGCAGTGAAGCGCTTCCGGGGGGCGGGGGAGAGACCCAGTACTTC.

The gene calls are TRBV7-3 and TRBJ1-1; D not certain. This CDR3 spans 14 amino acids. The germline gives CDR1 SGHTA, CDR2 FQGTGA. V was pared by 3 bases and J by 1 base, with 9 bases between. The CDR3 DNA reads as TGTGCCAGCAGCTTGAGTGCGGGGAACACTGAAGCTTTCTTT. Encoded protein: CASSLSAGNTEAFF.

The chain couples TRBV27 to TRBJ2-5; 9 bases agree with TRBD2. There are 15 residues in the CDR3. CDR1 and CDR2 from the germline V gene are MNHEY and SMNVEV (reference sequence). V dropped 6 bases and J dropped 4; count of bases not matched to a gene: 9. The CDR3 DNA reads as TGTGCCAGCAGGGGAATAGCGGGAGTTGGAGAGACCCAGTACTTC. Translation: CASRGIAGVGETQYF.

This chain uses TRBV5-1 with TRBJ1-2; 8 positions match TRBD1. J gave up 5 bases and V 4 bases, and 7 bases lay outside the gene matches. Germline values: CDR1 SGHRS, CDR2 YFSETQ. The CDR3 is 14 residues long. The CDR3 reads CASSPGQGWYGYTF. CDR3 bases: TGCGCCAGCAGCCCTGGACAGGGTTGGTATGGCTACACCTTC.

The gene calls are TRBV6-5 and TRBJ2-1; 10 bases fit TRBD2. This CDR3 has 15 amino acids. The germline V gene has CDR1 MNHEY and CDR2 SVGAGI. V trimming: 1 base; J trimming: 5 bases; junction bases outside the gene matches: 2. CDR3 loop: CASSYLGLADNEQFF. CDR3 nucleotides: TGTGCCAGCAGTTACTTAGGACTAGCGGACAATGAGCAGTTCTTC.

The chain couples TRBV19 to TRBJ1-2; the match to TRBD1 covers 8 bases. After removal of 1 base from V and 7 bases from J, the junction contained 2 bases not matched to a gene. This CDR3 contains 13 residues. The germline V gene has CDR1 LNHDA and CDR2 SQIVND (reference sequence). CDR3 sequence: CASSIGTGSGYTF. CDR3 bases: TGTGCCAGTAGTATAGGGACAGGGAGTGGCTACACCTTC.

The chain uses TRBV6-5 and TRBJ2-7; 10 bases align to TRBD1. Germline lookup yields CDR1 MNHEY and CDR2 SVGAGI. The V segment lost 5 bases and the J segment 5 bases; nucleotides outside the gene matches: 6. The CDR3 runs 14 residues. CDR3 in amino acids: CASSRQGALDEQYF. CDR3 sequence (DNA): TGTGCCAGCAGTCGACAGGGGGCGCTTGACGAGCAGTACTTC.

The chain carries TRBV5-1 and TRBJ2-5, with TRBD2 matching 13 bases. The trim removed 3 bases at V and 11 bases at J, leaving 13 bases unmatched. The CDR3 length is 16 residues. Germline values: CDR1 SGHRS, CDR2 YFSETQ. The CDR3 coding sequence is TGCGCCAGCAGCTGGGCCTCCGGGACTAGCGGGGAAGGGCAGTACTTC. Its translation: CASSWASGTSGEGQYF.

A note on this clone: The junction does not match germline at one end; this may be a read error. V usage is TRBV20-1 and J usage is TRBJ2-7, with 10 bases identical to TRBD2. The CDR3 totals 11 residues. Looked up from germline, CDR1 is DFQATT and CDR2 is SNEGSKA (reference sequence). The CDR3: CRLAGAHEQYF. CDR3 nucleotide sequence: TGTAGACTAGCGGGTGCTCACGAGCAGTACTTC.

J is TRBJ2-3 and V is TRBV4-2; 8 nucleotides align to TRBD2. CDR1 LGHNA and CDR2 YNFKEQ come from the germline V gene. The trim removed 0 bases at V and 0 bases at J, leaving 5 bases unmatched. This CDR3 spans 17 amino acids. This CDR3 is CASSQERRGGSTDTQYF. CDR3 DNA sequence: TGTGCCAGCAGCCAAGAACGACGGGGGGGAAGCACAGATACGCAGTATTTT.

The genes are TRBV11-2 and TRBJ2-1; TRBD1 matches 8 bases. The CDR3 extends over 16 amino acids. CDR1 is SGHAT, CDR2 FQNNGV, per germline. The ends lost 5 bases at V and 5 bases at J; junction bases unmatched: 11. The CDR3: CASSPNLDRANNEQFF. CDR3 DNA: TGTGCCAGCAGCCCGAACTTGGACAGGGCGAACAATGAGCAGTTCTTC.

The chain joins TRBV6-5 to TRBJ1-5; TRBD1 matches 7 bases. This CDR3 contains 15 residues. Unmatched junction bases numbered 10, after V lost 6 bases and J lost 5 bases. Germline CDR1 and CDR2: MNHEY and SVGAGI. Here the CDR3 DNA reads TGTGCCAGCAGCCCCGACAGGGTCATCGATCAGCCCCAGCATTTT. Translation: CASSPDRVIDQPQHF.

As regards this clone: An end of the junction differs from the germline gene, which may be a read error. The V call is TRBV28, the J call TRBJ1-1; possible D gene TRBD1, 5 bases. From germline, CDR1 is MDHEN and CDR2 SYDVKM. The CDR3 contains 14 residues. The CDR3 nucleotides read TGTGCCAGCAGCACCGATCAGGGCAACACTGAAGATTTCTTT. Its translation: CASSTDQGNTEDFF. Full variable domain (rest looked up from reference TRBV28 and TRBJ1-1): DVKVTQSSRYLVKRTGEKVFLECVQDMDHENMFWYRQDPGLGLRLIYFSYDVKMKEKGDIPEGYSVSREKKERFSLILESASTNQTSMYLCASSTDQGNTEDFFGQGTRLTVV.

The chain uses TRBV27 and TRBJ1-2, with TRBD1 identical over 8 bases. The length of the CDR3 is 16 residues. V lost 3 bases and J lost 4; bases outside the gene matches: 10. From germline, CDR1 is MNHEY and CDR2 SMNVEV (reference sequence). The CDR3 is CASSLAGGAGTYGYTF. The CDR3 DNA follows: TGTGCCAGCAGTTTGGCAGGGGGCGCAGGTACCTATGGCTACACCTTC.

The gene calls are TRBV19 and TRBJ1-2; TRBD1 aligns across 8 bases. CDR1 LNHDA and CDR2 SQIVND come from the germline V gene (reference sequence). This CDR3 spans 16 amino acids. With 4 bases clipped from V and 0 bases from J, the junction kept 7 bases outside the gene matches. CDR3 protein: CASSTGQGSANYGYTF. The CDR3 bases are TGTGCCAGTAGTACCGGACAGGGTTCGGCTAACTATGGCTACACCTTC.

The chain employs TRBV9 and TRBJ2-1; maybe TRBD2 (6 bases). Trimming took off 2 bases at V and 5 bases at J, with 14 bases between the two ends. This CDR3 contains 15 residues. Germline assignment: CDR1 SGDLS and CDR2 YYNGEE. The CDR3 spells CASSVRDSYDNEQFF. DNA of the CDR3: TGTGCCAGCAGCGTCAGGGACTCTTATGACAATGAGCAGTTCTTC. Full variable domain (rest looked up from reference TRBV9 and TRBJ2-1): DSGVTQTPKHLITATGQRVTLRCSPRSGDLSVYWYQQSLDQGLQFLIQYYNGEERAKGNILERFSAQQFPDLHSELNLSSLELGDSALYFCASSVRDSYDNEQFFGPGTRLTVL.

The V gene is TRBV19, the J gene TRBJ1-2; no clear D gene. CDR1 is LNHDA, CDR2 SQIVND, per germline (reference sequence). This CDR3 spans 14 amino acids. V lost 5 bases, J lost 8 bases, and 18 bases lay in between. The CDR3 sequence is CASSPEVPEAGYTF. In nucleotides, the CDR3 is TGTGCCAGTAGTCCTGAGGTTCCTGAAGCGGGCTACACCTTC.

The CDR3 DNA sequence: TGTGCCAGCTCACCATGGGACTTCGGGAGGCTGAGGGTTTTTGGCGAGCAGTACTTC. This translates into CASSPWDFGRLRVFGEQYF. This sequence joins TRBV18 and TRBJ2-7, with 7 bases that match TRBD2. CDR1 KGHSH and CDR2 LQKENI come from the germline V gene. There are 19 residues in the CDR3. After removal of 2 bases from V and 6 bases from J, the junction contained 22 bases not matched to a gene.

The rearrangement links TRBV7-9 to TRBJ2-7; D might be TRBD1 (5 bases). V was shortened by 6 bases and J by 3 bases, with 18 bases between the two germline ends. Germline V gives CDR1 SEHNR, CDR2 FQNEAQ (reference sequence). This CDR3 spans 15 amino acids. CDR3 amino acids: CASSSTGAFLYEQYF. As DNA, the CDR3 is TGTGCCAGCAGTTCAACAGGAGCCTTCCTCTACGAGCAGTACTTC.

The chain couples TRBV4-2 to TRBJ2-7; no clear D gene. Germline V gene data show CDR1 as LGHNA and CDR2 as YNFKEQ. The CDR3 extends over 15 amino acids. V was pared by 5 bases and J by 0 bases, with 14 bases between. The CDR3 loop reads CASSSHADNSYEQYF. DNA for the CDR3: TGTGCCAGCAGCTCTCACGCTGACAACTCCTACGAGCAGTACTTC.

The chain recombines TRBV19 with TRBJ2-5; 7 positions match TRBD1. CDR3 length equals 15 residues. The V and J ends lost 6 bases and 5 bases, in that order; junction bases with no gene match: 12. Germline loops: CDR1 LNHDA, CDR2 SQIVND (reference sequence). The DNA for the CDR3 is TGTGCCAGTAGACCCCGGGACAGCGGAAGGGAGACCCAGTACTTC. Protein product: CASRPRDSGRETQYF.

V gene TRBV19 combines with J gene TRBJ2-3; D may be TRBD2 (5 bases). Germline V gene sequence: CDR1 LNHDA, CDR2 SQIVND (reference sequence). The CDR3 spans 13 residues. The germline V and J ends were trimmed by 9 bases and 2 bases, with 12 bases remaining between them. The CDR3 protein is CASFTGDTDTQYF. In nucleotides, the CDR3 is TGTGCCAGCTTTACCGGGGACACAGATACGCAGTATTTT.

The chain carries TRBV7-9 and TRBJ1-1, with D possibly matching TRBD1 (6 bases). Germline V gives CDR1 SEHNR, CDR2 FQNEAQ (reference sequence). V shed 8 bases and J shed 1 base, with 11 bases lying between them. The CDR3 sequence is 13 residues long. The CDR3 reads CASGTGQNTEAFF. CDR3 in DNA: TGTGCCAGCGGGACGGGACAGAACACTGAAGCTTTCTTT.

CDR3 loop: CASSLEGGSFHEQYF. Here the CDR3 DNA reads TGTGCCAGCAGCTTAGAGGGCGGGAGTTTCCACGAGCAGTACTTC. The V and J genes are TRBV11-2 and TRBJ2-7; TRBD2 matches at 7 bases. V lost 0 bases and J lost 5; bases outside the gene matches: 7. CDR1 and CDR2 from the germline V gene are SGHAT and FQNNGV. This CDR3 contains 15 residues.

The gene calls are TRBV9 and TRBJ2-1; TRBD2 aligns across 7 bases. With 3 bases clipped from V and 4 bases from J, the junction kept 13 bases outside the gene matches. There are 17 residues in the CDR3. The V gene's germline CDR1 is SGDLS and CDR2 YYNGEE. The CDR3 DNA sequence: TGTGCCAGCAGCGCTACCCAAGGCGGGGGATCTTACAATGAGCAGTTCTTC. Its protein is CASSATQGGGSYNEQFF.

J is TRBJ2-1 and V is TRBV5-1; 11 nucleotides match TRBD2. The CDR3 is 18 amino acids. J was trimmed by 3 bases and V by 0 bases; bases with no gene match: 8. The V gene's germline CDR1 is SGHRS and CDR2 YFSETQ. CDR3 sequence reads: CASSLVVAGGRRYNEQFF. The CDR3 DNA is TGCGCCAGCAGCTTGGTGGTAGCGGGAGGGCGCCGCTACAATGAGCAGTTCTTC.